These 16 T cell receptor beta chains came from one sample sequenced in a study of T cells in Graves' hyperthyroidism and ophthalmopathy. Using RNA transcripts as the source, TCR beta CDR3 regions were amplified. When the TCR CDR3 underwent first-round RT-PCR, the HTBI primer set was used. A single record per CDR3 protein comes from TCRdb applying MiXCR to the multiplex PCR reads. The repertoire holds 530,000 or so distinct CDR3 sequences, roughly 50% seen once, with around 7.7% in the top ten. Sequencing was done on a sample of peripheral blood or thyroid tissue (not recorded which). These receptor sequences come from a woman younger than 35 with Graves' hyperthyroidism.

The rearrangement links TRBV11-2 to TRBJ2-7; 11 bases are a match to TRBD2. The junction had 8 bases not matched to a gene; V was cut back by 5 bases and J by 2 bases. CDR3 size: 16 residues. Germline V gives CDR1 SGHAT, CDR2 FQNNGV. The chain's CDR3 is CASSLSAGLAAYEQYF. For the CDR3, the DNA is TGTGCCAGCAGCCTCTCGGCGGGACTAGCGGCCTACGAGCAGTACTTC.

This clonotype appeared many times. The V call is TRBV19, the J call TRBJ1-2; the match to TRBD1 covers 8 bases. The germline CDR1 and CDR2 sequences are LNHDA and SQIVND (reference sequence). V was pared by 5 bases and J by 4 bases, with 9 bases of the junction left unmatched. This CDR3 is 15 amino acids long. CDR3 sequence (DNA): TGTGCCAGTAGTTATCGACAGGGGCGAGGCTATGGCTACACCTTC. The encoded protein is CASSYRQGRGYGYTF.

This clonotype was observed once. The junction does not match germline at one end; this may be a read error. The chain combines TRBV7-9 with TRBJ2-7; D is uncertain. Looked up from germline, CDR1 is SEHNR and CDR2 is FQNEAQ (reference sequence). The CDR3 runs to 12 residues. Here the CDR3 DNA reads TGTGCCAGCAGCTTGGTACAGTACGAGCGGTACTTC. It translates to CASSLVQYERYF.

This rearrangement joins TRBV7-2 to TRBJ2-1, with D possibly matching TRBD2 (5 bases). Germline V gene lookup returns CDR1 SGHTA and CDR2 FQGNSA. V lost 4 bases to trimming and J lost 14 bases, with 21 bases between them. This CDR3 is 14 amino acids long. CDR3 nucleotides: TGTGCCAGCAGCTCGAATATACCCATCAAGGAGGAGTTCTTC. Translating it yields CASSSNIPIKEEFF.

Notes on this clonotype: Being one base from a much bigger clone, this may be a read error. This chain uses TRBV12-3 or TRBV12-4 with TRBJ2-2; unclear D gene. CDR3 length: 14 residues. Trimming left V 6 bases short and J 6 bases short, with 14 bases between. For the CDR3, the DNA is TGTGCCAGCAGCCCCTCCGGTTACGCCGGGGAGCTGTTTTTT. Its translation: CASSPSGYAGELFF.

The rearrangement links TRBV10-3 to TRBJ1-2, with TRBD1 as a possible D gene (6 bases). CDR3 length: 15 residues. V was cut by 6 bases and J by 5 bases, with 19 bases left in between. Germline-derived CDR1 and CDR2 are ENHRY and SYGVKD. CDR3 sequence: CAIRMTGSTEYGYTF. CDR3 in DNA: TGTGCCATCAGAATGACAGGTAGCACAGAGTATGGCTACACCTTC.

The CDR3, as DNA: TGCGCCAGCAGCCAAGCGCCCAGCATGAACACTGAAGCTTTCTTT. It translates to CASSQAPSMNTEAFF. The chain links TRBV4-1 to TRBJ1-1; D gene ambiguous. Germline CDR1 MGHRA, CDR2 YSYEKL. V gave up 1 base and J gave up 0 bases, with 9 bases separating them. The CDR3 loop spans 15 amino acids.

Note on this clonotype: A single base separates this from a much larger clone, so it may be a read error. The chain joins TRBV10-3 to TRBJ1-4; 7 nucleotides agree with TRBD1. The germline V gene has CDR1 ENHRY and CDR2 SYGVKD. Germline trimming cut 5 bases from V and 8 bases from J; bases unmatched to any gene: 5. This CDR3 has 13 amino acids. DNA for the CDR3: TGTGCCATCAGTCCCAGGACAGGAGAAAAACTGTTTTTT. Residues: CAISPRTGEKLFF.

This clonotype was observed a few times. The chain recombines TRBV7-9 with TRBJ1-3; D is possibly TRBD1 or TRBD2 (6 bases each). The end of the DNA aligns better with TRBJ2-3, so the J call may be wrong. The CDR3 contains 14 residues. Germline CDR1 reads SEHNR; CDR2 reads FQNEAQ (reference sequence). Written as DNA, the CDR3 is TGTGCCAGCAACCGAGGGGGAGGTTCCGATACGCAGTATTTT. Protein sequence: CASNRGGGSDTQYF.

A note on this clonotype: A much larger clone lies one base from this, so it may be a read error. The CDR3, as DNA: TGCGCCAGCAGTTTTCCCGACAGGGTCCAGACCCAGCACTTC. Its protein is CASSFPDRVQTQHF. The chain is built from TRBV5-1 and TRBJ2-5; 7 bases are shared with TRBD1. The CDR3 loop spans 14 amino acids. Germline CDR1 SGHRS, CDR2 YFSETQ.

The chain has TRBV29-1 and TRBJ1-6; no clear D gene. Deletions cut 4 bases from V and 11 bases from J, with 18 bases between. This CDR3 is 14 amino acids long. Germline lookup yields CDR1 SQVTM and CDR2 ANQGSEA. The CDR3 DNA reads TGCAGCGTTGGGCAGGTTTCCCTTTACGCACCCCTCCACTTT. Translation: CSVGQVSLYAPLHF.

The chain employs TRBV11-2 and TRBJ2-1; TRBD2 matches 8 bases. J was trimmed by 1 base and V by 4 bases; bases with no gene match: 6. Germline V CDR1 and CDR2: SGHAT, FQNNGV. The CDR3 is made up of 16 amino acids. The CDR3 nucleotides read TGTGCCAGCAGCTCGCCCAGCGGGAGATCCTACAATGAGCAGTTCTTC. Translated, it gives CASSSPSGRSYNEQFF. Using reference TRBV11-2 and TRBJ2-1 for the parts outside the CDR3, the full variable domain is EAGVAQSPRYKIIEKRQSVAFWCNPISGHATLYWYQQILGQGPKLLIQFQNNGVVDDSQLPKDRFSAERLKGVDSTLKIQPAKLEDSAVYLCASSSPSGRSYNEQFFGPGTRLTVL.

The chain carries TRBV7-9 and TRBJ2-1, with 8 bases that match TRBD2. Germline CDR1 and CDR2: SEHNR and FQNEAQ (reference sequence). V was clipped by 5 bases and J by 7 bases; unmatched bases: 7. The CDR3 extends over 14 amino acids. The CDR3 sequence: CASSRDSGMNEQFF. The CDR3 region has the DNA TGTGCCAGCAGCCGGGATAGCGGGATGAATGAGCAGTTCTTC.

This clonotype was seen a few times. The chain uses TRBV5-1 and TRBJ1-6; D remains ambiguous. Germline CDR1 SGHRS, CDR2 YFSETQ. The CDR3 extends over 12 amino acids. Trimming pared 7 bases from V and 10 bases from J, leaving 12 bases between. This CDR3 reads CASREGLSPLHF. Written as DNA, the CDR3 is TGCGCCAGCCGCGAGGGTTTGTCACCCCTCCACTTT. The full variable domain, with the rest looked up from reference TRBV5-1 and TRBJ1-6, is KAGVTQTPRYLIKTRGQQVTLSCSPISGHRSVSWYQQTPGQGLQFLFEYFSETQRNKGNFPGRFSGRQFSNSRSEMNVSTLELGDSALYLCASREGLSPLHFGNGTRLTVT.

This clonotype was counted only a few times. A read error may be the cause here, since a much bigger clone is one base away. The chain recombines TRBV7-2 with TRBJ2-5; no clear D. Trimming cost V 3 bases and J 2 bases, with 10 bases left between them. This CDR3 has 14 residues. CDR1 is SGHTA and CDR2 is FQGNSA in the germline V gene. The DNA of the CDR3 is TGTGCCAGCAGCTTGTTTCAAGCACAAGAGACCCAGTACTTC. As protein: CASSLFQAQETQYF.

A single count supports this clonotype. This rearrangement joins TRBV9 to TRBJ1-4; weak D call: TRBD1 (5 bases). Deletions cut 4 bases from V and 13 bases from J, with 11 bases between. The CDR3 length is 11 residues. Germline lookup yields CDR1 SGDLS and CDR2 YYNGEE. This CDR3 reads CASSLTGTLFF. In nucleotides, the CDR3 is TGTGCCAGCAGCTTAACCGGGACACTGTTTTTT.